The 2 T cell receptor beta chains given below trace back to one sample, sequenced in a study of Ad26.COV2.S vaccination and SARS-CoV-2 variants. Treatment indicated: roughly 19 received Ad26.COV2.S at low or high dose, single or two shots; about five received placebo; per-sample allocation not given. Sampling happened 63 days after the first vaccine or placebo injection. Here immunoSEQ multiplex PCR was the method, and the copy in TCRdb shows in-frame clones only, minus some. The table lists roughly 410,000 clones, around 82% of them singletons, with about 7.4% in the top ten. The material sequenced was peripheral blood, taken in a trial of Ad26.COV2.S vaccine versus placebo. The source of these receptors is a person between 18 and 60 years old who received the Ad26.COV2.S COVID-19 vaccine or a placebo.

DNA for the CDR3: TGCAGCGTTGAGGTCGACACTTCCTACGAGCAGTACTTC. Translation: CSVEVDTSYEQYF. This chain uses TRBV29-1 with TRBJ2-7; no clear D. CDR1 SQVTM and CDR2 ANQGSEA come from the germline V gene. V shed 3 bases and J shed 1 base, with 10 bases lying between them. This CDR3 has 13 residues.

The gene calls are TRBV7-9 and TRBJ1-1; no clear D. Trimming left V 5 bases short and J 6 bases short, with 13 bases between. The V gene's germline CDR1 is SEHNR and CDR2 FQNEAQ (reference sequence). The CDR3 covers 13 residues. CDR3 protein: CASSLPRMPEAFF. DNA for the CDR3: TGTGCCAGCAGCCTCCCCCGTATGCCTGAAGCTTTCTTT.